What follows are 6 T cell receptor beta chains derived from one specimen sequenced in a study of Ad26.COV2.S vaccination and SARS-CoV-2 variants. Profiled with immunoSEQ multiplex PCR; TCRdb holds only in-frame clones, not every one. The sample shows 350,000 to 500,000 clones, roughly 88% of them seen only once. Treatment given: about 20 received Ad26.COV2.S at low or high dose, single or two shots; about 5 received placebo; per-sample allocation not given. Specimen acquisition occurred on day 63 following the initial vaccine or placebo injection. Sequencing used peripheral blood, obtained in a trial of Ad26.COV2.S vaccine versus placebo. The receptors stem from a person aged 18-65 years who received the Ad26.COV2.S COVID-19 vaccine or a placebo.

The rearrangement links TRBV2 to TRBJ2-3; D unresolved. Germline CDR1 reads SNHLY; CDR2 reads FYNNEI. The V and J ends lost 9 bases and 2 bases respectively, with 15 bases between them. The CDR3 extends over 14 amino acids. The CDR3 DNA reads TGTGCCAGGGAAGGGAAAGTTTCCACAGATACGCAGTATTTT. It specifies CAREGKVSTDTQYF. Full variable domain (outside the CDR3, taken from reference TRBV2 and TRBJ2-3): EPEVTQTPSHQVTQMGQEVILRCVPISNHLYFYWYRQILGQKVEFLVSFYNNEISEKSEIFDDQFSVERPDGSNFTLKIRSTKLEDSAMYFCAREGKVSTDTQYFGPGTRLTVL.

The count of this clone is one. The chain employs TRBV9 and TRBJ2-7; D is possibly TRBD2 (6 bases). The CDR3 consists of 11 residues. The V end lost 3 bases, the J end lost 6 bases, and 7 bases lay between the germline ends. The germline gives CDR1 SGDLS, CDR2 YYNGEE. The CDR3 nucleotides read TGTGCCAGCAGCGCGGGGGTCGAGCAGTACTTC. Residues: CASSAGVEQYF.

The V gene is TRBV5-6, the J gene TRBJ2-5; 7 bases align to TRBD2. CDR1 SGHDT and CDR2 YYEEEE come from the germline V gene. CDR3 length equals 14 residues. V lost 4 bases to trimming and J lost 5 bases; unmatched junction nucleotides: 8. The CDR3 protein is CASSAGGIQETQYF. The DNA of the CDR3 is TGTGCCAGCAGCGCCGGGGGGATCCAGGAGACCCAGTACTTC.

This clone has only one observation. This chain joins TRBV24-1 and TRBJ1-5; D ambiguous. The germline gives CDR1 KGHDR, CDR2 SFDVKD. The CDR3 extends over 14 amino acids. Between the trimmed V and J ends, which lost 7 bases and 4 bases, there was a span of 13 bases. CDR3 nucleotides: TGTGCCACCAGGCAGACAAGGTTTAATCAGCCCCAGCATTTT. Residues: CATRQTRFNQPQHF.

The V gene is TRBV19, the J gene TRBJ2-7, with 9 bases fitting TRBD1. The CDR3 contains 14 residues. Per germline, CDR1 LNHDA and CDR2 SQIVND (reference sequence). Losses at the gene ends were 9 bases for V and 5 bases for J; bases not matched to a gene: 11. CDR3 amino acids: CASATGTGLDEQYF. CDR3 in DNA: TGTGCCAGCGCCACCGGGACAGGGCTCGACGAGCAGTACTTC.

The V gene is TRBV6-5, the J gene TRBJ2-3; 7 bases map to TRBD1. The length of the CDR3 is 14 residues. Germline loops: CDR1 MNHEY, CDR2 SVGAGI. V lost 5 bases, J lost 5 bases, and 7 bases stayed unmatched. This CDR3 is CASSTYRGQDTQYF. Written as DNA, the CDR3 is TGTGCCAGCAGTACCTACAGGGGTCAAGATACGCAGTATTTT.